The 24 T cell receptor beta chains below were found in one sample sequenced in a study of T cell repertoires in cytomegalovirus infection. TCRdb reprocessed the reads with MiXCR, giving one entry per CDR3 protein. This repertoire shows hundreds of thousands of distinct CDR3 sequences, approximately 24% found once; its top ten account for roughly 8%. The source material was CD8+ T cells from PBMCs. The receptors were gathered from a human donor in good health (CMV status not recorded). Some clones in this sample may be carry-over from other donors' samples.

A few counts support this clonotype. The chain employs TRBV12-3 or TRBV12-4 and TRBJ1-2, with D hard to call. The CDR3 is 12 amino acids. V dropped 7 bases and J dropped 4 bases, with 10 bases sitting between them. Written as DNA, the CDR3 is TGTGCCAGCACCTGGGCCTTCTATGGCTACACCTTC. Protein sequence: CASTWAFYGYTF.

Many counts were recorded for this clonotype. The chain combines TRBV7-9 with TRBJ1-2, with 8 bases fitting TRBD1. The V gene end was trimmed by 0 bases and the J gene end by 9 bases; junction bases not matched to a gene: 12. Germline lookup yields CDR1 SEHNR and CDR2 FQNEAQ (reference sequence). The CDR3 loop spans 16 amino acids. The CDR3 region has the DNA TGTGCCAGCAGCTTAGCCCTCGGACAGGGCGCCTGGAGCTACACCTTC. Encoded protein: CASSLALGQGAWSYTF.

This clonotype was counted many times. This chain connects TRBV7-6 to TRBJ2-2; possible D gene TRBD2, 5 bases. V was trimmed by 4 bases and J by 13 bases, leaving 22 bases between them. Per germline, CDR1 SGHVS and CDR2 FNYEAQ. The CDR3 is 15 residues long. The CDR3: CASSSLDSTSRGLFF. The CDR3 nucleotides are TGTGCCAGCAGCTCCCTGGACTCGACTTCACGTGGGCTGTTTTTT.

Turning to this clonotype: A much larger clone lies one base from this, so it may be a read error. The genes are TRBV7-8 and TRBJ2-3, with D perhaps TRBD1 (6 bases). From germline, CDR1 is SGHVS and CDR2 FQNEAQ. The CDR3 covers 14 residues. The CDR3 DNA reads as TGTGTCAGCATTGGGGGCTCGTTGGCAGATACGCAGTATTTT. Its protein is CVSIGGSLADTQYF.

Comment on this clonotype: This sequence may be a read error, since a much larger clone differs from it by one base. This chain links TRBV7-9 with TRBJ1-4; D uncertain. There are 17 residues in the CDR3. CDR1 is SEHNR, CDR2 FQNEAQ, per germline (reference sequence). Trimming took 1 base from V and 7 from J, leaving 19 bases between them. CDR3: CASSLVGAGENGEKLFF. The CDR3 nucleotides read TGTGCCAGCAGCTTAGTAGGCGCGGGTGAGAATGGTGAAAAACTGTTTTTT. The variable domain in full, completed from reference TRBV7-9 and TRBJ1-4, reads DTGVSQNPRHKITKRGQNVTFRCDPISEHNRLYWYRQTLGQGPEFLTYFQNEAQLEKSRLLSDRFSAERPKGSFSTLEIQRTEQGDSAMYLCASSLVGAGENGEKLFFGSGTQLSVL.

The chain employs TRBV12-3 or TRBV12-4 and TRBJ2-3; D may be TRBD1 (6 bases). Trimming pared 3 bases from V and 4 bases from J, leaving 14 bases between. The CDR3 contains 15 residues. The CDR3 sequence: CASSFLGARADTQYF. In DNA form, the CDR3 reads TGTGCCAGCAGTTTCTTGGGGGCGAGGGCAGATACGCAGTATTTT.

There are a few counts of this clonotype. The genes are TRBV6-2 or TRBV6-3 and TRBJ1-5, with a possible D match to TRBD1 (5 bases). The CDR3 loop spans 14 amino acids. CDR1 is MNHEY, CDR2 SVGEGT, per germline. V was shortened by 2 bases and J by 7 bases, with 12 bases between the two germline ends. CDR3 protein: CASSYPREGQPQHF. The CDR3 DNA reads as TGTGCCAGCAGTTACCCCAGGGAAGGACAGCCCCAGCATTTT.

This clonotype was observed at least ten times. The chain uses TRBV7-9 and TRBJ2-1, with D possibly TRBD2 on 5 matching bases. V was cut by 2 bases and J by 4 bases, with 18 bases left in between. The germline CDR1 and CDR2 sequences are SEHNR and FQNEAQ (reference sequence). The CDR3 has 17 residues. The CDR3 loop reads CASSLFPGNTEYNEQFF. CDR3 DNA: TGTGCCAGCAGCTTATTCCCGGGAAACACGGAGTACAATGAGCAGTTCTTC. Variable domain in full (rest from reference TRBV7-9 and TRBJ2-1): DTGVSQNPRHKITKRGQNVTFRCDPISEHNRLYWYRQTLGQGPEFLTYFQNEAQLEKSRLLSDRFSAERPKGSFSTLEIQRTEQGDSAMYLCASSLFPGNTEYNEQFFGPGTRLTVL.

This clonotype occurred many times. V gene TRBV7-4 combines with J gene TRBJ1-5; D is perhaps TRBD1 (5 bases). Germline loops: CDR1 SGHVT, CDR2 SQSDAQ. The V gene lost 2 bases and the J gene lost 2 bases, with 19 bases spanning the gap. CDR3 length: 18 residues. The CDR3 loop is CASSLPPSLIGGNQPQHF. The DNA of the CDR3 is TGTGCCAGCAGCTTACCCCCCAGCCTAATAGGGGGCAATCAGCCCCAGCATTTT.

The chain couples TRBV29-1 to TRBJ2-1; 8 bases match TRBD2. CDR3 length equals 17 residues. Losses at the gene ends were 3 bases for V and 2 bases for J; bases not matched to a gene: 12. Germline CDR1 reads SQVTM; CDR2 reads ANQGSEA. The DNA of the CDR3 is TGCAGCGTTGAGGTTGTTGGTGGCGGGGGGCCCTACAATGAGCAGTTCTTC. Translated: CSVEVVGGGGPYNEQFF.

This clonotype was detected many times. The J gene is TRBJ1-3, the V gene TRBV10-3; 9 nucleotides line up with TRBD1. The CDR3 sequence is 16 residues long. Unmatched junction bases numbered 3, after V lost 3 bases and J lost 0 bases. CDR1 and CDR2 (germline): ENHRY, SYGVKD. CDR3 nucleotide sequence: TGTGCCATCAGTGACGGACAGGGGCACTCTGGAAACACCATATATTTT. It specifies CAISDGQGHSGNTIYF.

This clonotype was detected ten times or more. The CDR3 DNA sequence: TGTGCCAGCAGCTCAACTAGGGACAGGGGGGGACCTGAAGCTTTCTTT. Its protein is CASSSTRDRGGPEAFF. The chain has TRBV7-9 and TRBJ1-1; 11 bases are a match to TRBD1. This CDR3 is built from 16 residues. The junction had 10 bases not matched to a gene; V was cut back by 4 bases and J by 6 bases. Per the germline V gene, CDR1 is SEHNR and CDR2 is FQNEAQ (reference sequence).

The CDR3 nucleotides read TGTGCCAGCAGTGACCCTCAAATTGCAGATACGCAGTATTTT. Amino acids: CASSDPQIADTQYF. J is TRBJ2-3 and V is TRBV2; D is undetermined. The germline CDR1 and CDR2 sequences are SNHLY and FYNNEI. Trimming shortened V by 3 bases and J by 4 bases, and 11 bases separated the two germline ends. This CDR3 spans 14 amino acids.

The V and J genes are TRBV2 and TRBJ2-3; 10 bases are shared with TRBD2. The CDR3 length is 16 residues. Trimming at V came to 6 bases and at J to 4 bases, leaving 10 bases not matched to a gene. Germline V gives CDR1 SNHLY, CDR2 FYNNEI. The CDR3, as DNA: TGTGCCAGCAGCCAGAGACTAGCGGGTGCTCCAGATACGCAGTATTTT. Translation: CASSQRLAGAPDTQYF. Complete variable domain (other parts from reference TRBV2 and TRBJ2-3): EPEVTQTPSHQVTQMGQEVILRCVPISNHLYFYWYRQILGQKVEFLVSFYNNEISEKSEIFDDQFSVERPDGSNFTLKIRSTKLEDSAMYFCASSQRLAGAPDTQYFGPGTRLTVL.

This clonotype was detected ten times or more. The chain employs TRBV7-8 and TRBJ2-1, with D possibly TRBD1 on 6 matching bases. The CDR3 sequence is 14 residues long. V was pared by 2 bases and J by 7 bases, with 12 bases between. Germline CDR1 SGHVS, CDR2 FQNEAQ. The DNA for the CDR3 is TGTGCCAGCAGCTTACCCAGGGGTGGAAATGAGCAGTTCTTC. Amino acid sequence: CASSLPRGGNEQFF. Complete variable domain (other parts from reference TRBV7-8 and TRBJ2-1): GAGVSQSPRYKVAKRGQDVALRCDPISGHVSLFWYQQALGQGPEFLTYFQNEAQLDKSGLPSDRFFAERPEGSVSTLKIQRTQQEDSAVYLCASSLPRGGNEQFFGPGTRLTVL.

The sample holds many counts of this clonotype. The chain joins TRBV12-3 or TRBV12-4 to TRBJ2-1; the match to TRBD2 covers 12 bases. Trimming removed 5 bases from V and 4 bases from J; junction bases left unmatched: 3. CDR3 size: 15 residues. The CDR3 protein is CASSTGLAGYNEQFF. The CDR3 DNA follows: TGTGCCAGCAGTACCGGACTAGCGGGGTACAATGAGCAGTTCTTC.

This clonotype showed up just a few times. V and J are TRBV12-3 or TRBV12-4 and TRBJ1-5, with 7 bases lining up with TRBD1. The CDR3 loop spans 18 amino acids. The V segment lost 6 bases and the J segment 0 bases; nucleotides outside the gene matches: 14. The CDR3 nucleotides are TGTGCCAGCAGCCCAGGGGGGACGGTTTCGGATAGCAATCAGCCCCAGCATTTT. Its protein is CASSPGGTVSDSNQPQHF.

This clonotype was recorded a few times. The chain combines TRBV20-1 with TRBJ1-6, with D uncertain. Trimming took 5 bases from V and 9 from J, leaving 14 bases between them. The germline CDR1 and CDR2 sequences are DFQATT and SNEGSKA (reference sequence). The CDR3 runs 13 residues. The CDR3 loop is CSALGMVGSPLHF. DNA of the CDR3: TGCAGTGCTCTGGGTATGGTGGGTTCACCCCTCCACTTT.

This clonotype was counted many times. The rearrangement uses TRBV12-3 or TRBV12-4 and TRBJ1-2, with D possibly being TRBD1 (5 bases). The CDR3 runs to 14 residues. V was trimmed by 5 bases and J by 8 bases, leaving 18 bases between them. The CDR3 region has the DNA TGTGCCAGCAGTACGGGGACGCTAAGGGTCGGCTACACCTTC. Translated, it gives CASSTGTLRVGYTF.

This clonotype has more than one count but fewer than ten. J is TRBJ2-7 and V is TRBV7-9; 8 nucleotides align to TRBD1. This CDR3 is built from 12 residues. Germline assignment: CDR1 SEHNR and CDR2 FQNEAQ (reference sequence). The trim removed 6 bases at V and 10 bases at J, leaving 8 bases unmatched. CDR3 nucleotides: TGTGCCAGCAGTCCCGACAGGGGAGATCAGTACGTC. This encodes CASSPDRGDQYV.

The chain combines TRBV5-5 with TRBJ1-5; no definite D call. V was trimmed by 4 bases and J by 2 bases, leaving 16 bases between them. The CDR3 loop spans 16 amino acids. CDR1 is SGHKS, CDR2 YYEKEE, per germline (reference sequence). In DNA, the CDR3 is TGTGCCAGCAGCATCTGGGTTCGAGGAGGCAATCAGCCCCAGCATTTT. Amino acids: CASSIWVRGGNQPQHF. The complete variable domain, with remaining parts taken from reference TRBV5-5 and TRBJ1-5, reads DAGVTQSPTHLIKTRGQQVTLRCSPISGHKSVSWYQQVLGQGPQFIFQYYEKEERGRGNFPDRFSARQFPNYSSELNVNALLLGDSALYLCASSIWVRGGNQPQHFGDGTRLSIL.

The gene calls are TRBV5-1 and TRBJ2-3, with 10 bases fitting TRBD2. V shed 3 bases and J 4 bases; nucleotides not matched to a gene: 11. This CDR3 region has 17 residues. CDR1 is SGHRS, CDR2 YFSETQ, per germline. The CDR3 nucleotides are TGCGCCAGCAGCTCCCTAGCGGGGGACAGTCGCGCAGATACGCAGTATTTT. Protein: CASSSLAGDSRADTQYF.

The chain employs TRBV9 and TRBJ2-1; D call uncertain. The germline CDR1 and CDR2 sequences are SGDLS and YYNGEE. The ends were cut back, 2 bases at V and 0 bases at J, with 9 bases in the middle. The CDR3 has 15 residues. DNA of the CDR3: TGTGCCAGCAGCGTGAGCGCTCTCTCCTACAATGAGCAGTTCTTC. Protein product: CASSVSALSYNEQFF.

The CDR3 spells CASSAGTDPSYNEQFF. The CDR3 bases are TGTGCCAGCAGCGCCGGGACTGATCCCTCCTACAATGAGCAGTTCTTC. The chain joins TRBV12-3 or TRBV12-4 to TRBJ2-1; weak D call: TRBD2 (6 bases). This CDR3 is 16 amino acids long. Trimming left V 6 bases short and J 0 bases short, with 15 bases between.